The clone carrying this T cell receptor beta chain was recorded a few times. Its matching antigen is unknown. Via MiXCR, TCRdb re-called the 5' RACE reads, giving one row per CDR3 protein. The table shows 250,000 to 300,000 distinct CDR3 sequences, with around 15% occurring only once. Germline V CDR1 and CDR2: SGHTA, FQGTGA. The CDR3 totals 17 residues. V gave up 5 bases and J gave up 4 bases; unmatched junction bases: 10. These data originate in a study of T-cell memory formation after mild COVID-19. Overall study findings and caveats: Contracting clones, day 15 to 85, had balanced CD4/CD8, and later expanders favored CD4+. The CD4+ clones that contracted clustered mainly within CM and EM, and the CD8+ clones concentrated in EMRA. Pre-infection memory showed some responding clones, and this suggested that cross-reactive memory joined.

The gene calls are TRBV7-3 and TRBJ2-5; 13 bases are a match to TRBD2. This clonotype originated in a man between 18 and 35 years old who had mild COVID-19 (a few samples of this study predate the infection). Cell type and time point are not known. The sample comprised PBMCs or a T cell subset sorted from them (not recorded which). The CDR3 here is CASSQGTLAGGRETQYF. The DNA for the CDR3 is TGTGCCAGCAGCCAGGGGACACTAGCGGGGGGGCGAGAGACCCAGTACTTC.